Included here is one TCR beta chain sequence, with context. The target antigen is unknown. The CDR3 is made up of 18 amino acids. Germline CDR1 and CDR2: LGHNA and YNFKEQ. J lost 0 bases, V lost 2 bases, and 11 bases had no gene match. Time point defined: 2014-2015 season, 7 days after vaccination. The data originate from a study of follicular helper T cells after annual influenza vaccination. General study results and limits: ICOS+CD38+ cTfh clonality change tracked circulating plasmablast frequency change. Day 7 ICOS+CD38+ clones were most often found later in ICOS-CD38- cTfh cells.

Profiled with immunoSEQ multiplex PCR; TCRdb holds only in-frame clones, not every one. The top ten clones hold 1.5% to 2% of a sample with about 7,800 clones, 70% to 90% of them seen once. The origin of this receptor is an adult who received the influenza vaccine. The chain couples TRBV4-2 to TRBJ2-5; TRBD2 aligns across 8 bases. The sequencing here drew on CXCR5+ CD38- circulating T follicular helper cells from blood, taken 7 days after influenza vaccination. The subset was: circulating Tfh, non-naive CD4+CXCR5+PD-1+ (ICOS+CD38+ or ICOS-CD38-). The CDR3 protein is CASSQTTRGGGYQETQYF. The CDR3 nucleotides read TGTGCCAGCAGCCAAACAACTCGGGGCGGGGGGTACCAAGAGACCCAGTACTTC.